Listed below are T cell receptor beta chains from one sample, sequenced in a study of cytomegalovirus exposure and HLA in healthy donors. Assay: immunoSEQ multiplex PCR; the TCRdb copy retains only in-frame clones and omits some. The sample has about 200,000 clones; about four fifths are singletons. The material sequenced was PBMCs. Receptors were obtained from a man aged 30-40 years in good health and CMV-seronegative. CDR3s include the opening cysteine and the closing phenylalanine or tryptophan. The D gene is left open where the match is weak. Rows give clone size only sometimes, using once, few, many, or a class for an expanded clone.

V gene	D gene	J gene	clone size	CDR3 DNA	CDR3 protein
TRBV28	-	TRBJ1-2	-	TGTGCCACCCTTGACAGGACCCTCTATGGCTACACCTTC	CATLDRTLYGYTF
TRBV5-4	-	TRBJ2-1	-	TGTGCCAGCAGCTTGGAAGCAGGGGGGACCTACAATGAGCAGTTCTTC	CASSLEAGGTYNEQFF
TRBV7-2	-	TRBJ2-7	once	TGTGCCAGCAGTGAACGCAGGGTATTCGCCTACGAGCAGTACTTC	CASSERRVFAYEQYF
TRBV27	TRBD2	TRBJ2-7	-	TGTGCCAGCAAACTAGCGGGCCGTTACGAGCAGTACTTC	CASKLAGRYEQYF
TRBV7-8	TRBD2	TRBJ2-1	-	TGTGCCAGCAGCTTAGGGCGACTAGCCAGAGAGCAGTTCTTC	CASSLGRLAREQFF
TRBV18	TRBD1	TRBJ2-7	-	TGTGCCAGCTCACCAGGACAGGGGAATTACGAGCAGTACTTC	CASSPGQGNYEQYF
TRBV19	-	TRBJ2-5	-	TGTGCCAGTAGCACCGGGACAAAAGAGACCCAGTACTTC	CASSTGTKETQYF
TRBV7-2	TRBD2	TRBJ2-1	-	TGTGCCAGCAGCTTAGGGTGGCGGGGGGGCAATGAGCAGTTCTTC	CASSLGWRGGNEQFF
TRBV11-2	TRBD2	TRBJ2-5	-	TGTGCCAGCAGCCATCTCATCGGGGGGGCATCGCGGGAGCAGTACTTC	CASSHLIGGASREQYF
TRBV4-1	TRBD1	TRBJ1-2	-	TGCGCCAGCAGCCAAGCCGGGGACAGGGTCGTTTATGGCTACACCTTC	CASSQAGDRVVYGYTF
TRBV2	TRBD2	TRBJ2-3	-	TGTGCCAGCAGTGAGGGGCTAGCGGGGGGAATCACAGATACGCAGTATTTT	CASSEGLAGGITDTQYF
TRBV2	TRBD2	TRBJ2-5	-	TGTGCCAGCAGTGAAGCTGAACGGGGGAGGGACTTC	CASSEAERGRDF
TRBV9	-	TRBJ2-7	-	TGTGCCAGCAGCGCCCACCAACTAGGAAACGAGCAGTACTTC	CASSAHQLGNEQYF
TRBV11-2	-	TRBJ2-7	-	TGTGCCAGCAGCCCATTAGTTGCATACGAGCAGTACTTC	CASSPLVAYEQYF
TRBV28	-	TRBJ2-7	few	TGTGCCAGCAGTTACACAGCCGAGCAGTACTTC	CASSYTAEQYF
TRBV6-6	-	TRBJ1-2	-	TGTGCCAGCAGTTACGGAGGGAACATCTATGGCTACACCTTC	CASSYGGNIYGYTF
TRBV9	TRBD2	TRBJ2-2	once	TGTGCCAGCAGCGTAGCGGGGTCTAGCGGAATCTTTACCGGGGAGCTGTTTTTT	CASSVAGSSGIFTGELFF